One sample yielded the 17 T cell receptor beta chains listed below, sequenced in a study of shared clonotypes between healthy human individuals. Data came from immunoSEQ multiplex PCR; TCRdb stores just in-frame clones and leaves some out. The table shows roughly 1,100,000 clones, with 65% to 75% occurring only once. Sequencing input: memory CD4+ T cells sorted from blood. The subset denotes: CD45RA-negative fraction. The receptors come from a man younger than 35 in good health.

V and J are TRBV10-3 and TRBJ2-7, with 10 bases lining up with TRBD1. The J segment lost 6 bases and the V segment lost 5 bases, leaving 7 bases of the junction unmatched. Per the germline V gene, CDR1 is ENHRY and CDR2 is SYGVKD. CDR3 size: 14 residues. The CDR3 nucleotides are TGTGCCATCAGTTCCGGGACAGGGGAGGGCGAGCAGTACTTC. Translated: CAISSGTGEGEQYF.

Worth noting for this clone: A much larger clone differs by one base, so this may be a read error. The sample has other DNA sequences that encode this CDR3 too. J is TRBJ1-2 and V is TRBV28; D gene uncertain. There are 13 residues in the CDR3. CDR1 and CDR2 from the germline V gene are MDHEN and SYDVKM. Trimming removed 2 bases at V and 1 base at J, with 5 bases between. CDR3: CASSLVGNYGYTF. The CDR3 nucleotides are TGTGCCAGCAGTTTAGTGGGTAACTATGGCTACACCTTC.

V is TRBV4-1 and J is TRBJ1-5; TRBD1 is a possible D gene (5 bases). The CDR3 totals 16 residues. V lost 0 bases to trimming and J lost 2 bases, with 11 bases between them. CDR1 is MGHRA and CDR2 is YSYEKL in the germline V gene. Here the CDR3 reads CASSQDEGEGNQPQHF. The CDR3 DNA follows: TGCGCCAGCAGCCAAGATGAAGGGGAAGGCAATCAGCCCCAGCATTTT.

On this clone: Given a much more abundant clone one base away, this may be a read error. This chain connects TRBV10-3 to TRBJ2-5, with 9 bases that match TRBD1. The CDR3 extends over 13 amino acids. CDR1 is ENHRY, CDR2 SYGVKD, per germline. In nucleotides, the CDR3 is TGTGCCATCAGTTACAGGGGGCTGGAGACCCGGTACTTC. Its protein product is CAISYRGLETRYF.

This clone was seen only a few times. The chain carries TRBV11-3 and TRBJ1-6, with a possible D match to TRBD1 (5 bases). Germline-derived CDR1 and CDR2 are SGHNT and YENEEA. This CDR3 comprises 13 residues. Trimming took off 4 bases at V and 6 bases at J, with 7 bases between the two ends. In DNA form, the CDR3 reads TGTGCCAGCAGCTGGGGACTTAATTCACCCCTCCACTTT. It codes for CASSWGLNSPLHF.

J is TRBJ2-3 and V is TRBV28; TRBD1 might be the D (6 bases). Germline assignment: CDR1 MDHEN and CDR2 SYDVKM. The CDR3 extends over 16 amino acids. Trimming removed 2 bases at V and 0 bases at J, with 12 bases between. The CDR3 region has the DNA TGTGCCAGCAGTTTAACGACAGGTGGTAGCACAGATACGCAGTATTTT. Protein: CASSLTTGGSTDTQYF.

This sequence joins TRBV6-6 and TRBJ1-1; no reliable D call. V shed 2 bases and J shed 2 bases, with 15 bases lying between them. Germline CDR1 MNHNY, CDR2 SVGAGI (reference sequence). CDR3 length: 16 amino acids. The CDR3 sequence: CASSYSQALGNTEAFF. The CDR3 DNA reads TGTGCCAGCAGTTACAGCCAGGCCTTAGGAAACACTGAAGCTTTCTTT.

The chain is built from TRBV7-8 and TRBJ2-7; D possibly corresponds to TRBD2 (7 bases). The germline CDR1 and CDR2 sequences are SGHVS and FQNEAQ. The V end was cut by 7 bases, the J end by 0 bases, with 22 bases between. This CDR3 spans 17 amino acids. CDR3 sequence: CASTRRGQRDSSYEQYF. The CDR3 DNA reads TGTGCCAGCACCCGGCGGGGGCAGCGGGATAGCTCCTACGAGCAGTACTTC.

The chain employs TRBV6-1 and TRBJ1-2, with TRBD1 matching 7 bases. The CDR3 runs 14 residues. Germline trimming cut 5 bases from V and 2 bases from J; bases unmatched to any gene: 5. The germline V gene has CDR1 MNHNS and CDR2 SASEGT. The CDR3 DNA follows: TGTGCCAGCAGTCCCCGGGGACAGAACTATGGCTACACCTTC. It codes for CASSPRGQNYGYTF.

This chain connects TRBV6-4 to TRBJ2-6, with TRBD1 as a possible D gene (6 bases). CDR1 is MRHNA, CDR2 SNTAGT, per germline. Trimming removed 5 bases at V and 0 bases at J, with 23 bases between. The length of the CDR3 is 20 residues. The CDR3 DNA reads as TGTGCCAGCAGTCCGGACAGCCCCCAAGTACTGCGCTCTGGGGCCAACGTCCTGACTTTC. Translation: CASSPDSPQVLRSGANVLTF.

The genes are TRBV5-1 and TRBJ2-2; 7 bases agree with TRBD2. The germline gives CDR1 SGHRS, CDR2 YFSETQ. The CDR3 runs 16 residues. V was clipped by 0 bases and J by 7 bases; unmatched bases: 9. CDR3 coding DNA: TGCGCCAGCAGCTTGGAAGCGGGGCGGGGAGTCGGGGAGCTGTTTTTT. Its translation is CASSLEAGRGVGELFF.

The gene calls are TRBV15 and TRBJ1-2; D ambiguous. This CDR3 has 13 amino acids. Per germline, CDR1 LNHNV and CDR2 YYDKDF (reference sequence). Trimming took off 0 bases at V and 4 bases at J, with 6 bases between the two ends. CDR3 DNA sequence: TGTGCCACCAGCAGAGAAGCCAGCTATGGCTACACCTTC. This encodes CATSREASYGYTF.

V usage is TRBV11-2 and J usage is TRBJ2-3; 10 bases are shared with TRBD2. The junction had 6 bases not matched to a gene; V was cut back by 4 bases and J by 5 bases. This CDR3 is 15 amino acids long. Germline CDR1 and CDR2: SGHAT and FQNNGV. The chain's CDR3 is CASSSAGGPIDTQYF. The CDR3 region has the DNA TGTGCCAGCAGCTCAGCGGGGGGGCCAATAGATACGCAGTATTTT.

V gene TRBV6-6 combines with J gene TRBJ1-6; 7 bases match TRBD1. Trimming took 7 bases from V and 7 from J; bases not matched to a gene: 4. Germline CDR1 and CDR2: MNHNY and SVGAGI (reference sequence). CDR3 length: 13 amino acids. The CDR3 nucleotides read TGTGCCAGCACAACAGGGGACAATTCACCCCTCCACTTT. Translating it yields CASTTGDNSPLHF.

This clone was seen a few times. V is TRBV9 and J is TRBJ2-5; tentatively, D is TRBD2 (6 bases). CDR1 and CDR2 (germline): SGDLS, YYNGEE. The CDR3 extends over 14 amino acids. V lost 3 bases and J 2 bases, leaving 11 bases between the germline ends. DNA of the CDR3: TGTGCCAGCAGCGCGGGACTTACACAAGAGACCCAGTACTTC. It translates to CASSAGLTQETQYF.

As to this clone: A read error is possible here, since a much larger clone lies one base away. This specimen includes other DNA sequences encoding the same CDR3. J is TRBJ2-7 and V is TRBV6-1; D call uncertain. Trimming took 5 bases from V and 1 from J, leaving 3 bases between them. The germline gives CDR1 MNHNS, CDR2 SASEGT. This CDR3 is 11 amino acids long. Written as DNA, the CDR3 is TGTGCCAGCAGTTTTTCCTACGAGCAGTACTTC. Translating gives CASSFSYEQYF.

The chain couples TRBV5-4 to TRBJ1-2; no clear D. Per germline, CDR1 SGHNT and CDR2 YYREEE (reference sequence). CDR3 length: 13 residues. V dropped 5 bases and J dropped 2 bases, with 10 bases sitting between them. The CDR3, as DNA: TGTGCCAGCAGTTTGACATTAAACTATGGCTACACCTTC. Its protein product is CASSLTLNYGYTF.